This TCR beta chain was recovered during a study of shared clonotypes between healthy human individuals. Study-level findings and limits: Depth of sequencing was expected to influence donor clonotype sharing. Across several donors, naive CD4 shared around 5.3%, naive CD8 less than 4%, memory CD4 about 2.4%, memory CD8 about 0.4%.

Germline V gene data show CDR1 as SGHDN and CDR2 as FVKESK. The CDR3 is 15 residues long. V shed 0 bases and J shed 3 bases, with 12 bases lying between them. As processed by the authors: ImmunoSEQ junction-only sequences lacked quality scores, so their filtering differed. Assay: immunoSEQ multiplex PCR; the TCRdb copy retains only in-frame clones and omits some. D and trimming come from the DNA, and the V and J calls and clone size come from that table. The sample has around 330,000 clones; approximately 79% are singletons. Turning to this clone: The antigen is undetermined.

The specimen sequenced was memory CD4+ T cells sorted from blood. Indicated subset: CD45RA-negative fraction. The TCR was taken from a man aged 25 to 40 in good health. The chain employs TRBV14 and TRBJ2-7; no definite D call. CDR3 bases: TGTGCCAGCAGCCAAGATGCAGGTTTCGGCTACGAGCAGTACTTC. Amino acids: CASSQDAGFGYEQYF.